The 19 T cell receptor beta chains given below trace back to one sample, sequenced in a study of T cell changes during pregnancy in multiple sclerosis. Assay: immunoSEQ multiplex PCR; the TCRdb copy retains only in-frame clones and omits some. The sample has roughly 29,000 clones; approximately 90% are singletons. The sequencing used CD4+ T cells from peripheral blood mononuclear cells, collected in the first trimester of pregnancy. All receptors come from a female donor in good health, enrolled as a control in a pregnancy study.

The rearrangement joins TRBV4-1 to TRBJ2-5; maybe TRBD2 (6 bases). Trimming stripped 2 bases from V and 3 bases from J, with 10 bases between. The CDR3 contains 14 residues. Germline loops: CDR1 MGHRA, CDR2 YSYEKL. The CDR3 sequence is CASSQTSREETQYF. The DNA for the CDR3 is TGCGCCAGCAGCCAAACTAGCCGAGAAGAGACCCAGTACTTC.

The genes are TRBV28 and TRBJ2-1; 11 bases line up with TRBD2. Germline V gene lookup returns CDR1 MDHEN and CDR2 SYDVKM. The CDR3 runs 16 residues. V was clipped by 6 bases and J by 2 bases; unmatched bases: 6. The CDR3 spells CASRTGTSGTYNEQFF. For the CDR3, the DNA is TGTGCCAGCAGAACCGGGACTAGCGGAACCTACAATGAGCAGTTCTTC.

For the CDR3, the DNA is TGTGCCAGCAGCTTAGTTAAGGGGTCCTACGAGCAGTACTTC. Amino acids: CASSLVKGSYEQYF. The chain employs TRBV7-2 and TRBJ2-7; maybe TRBD1 (5 bases). V was cut by 1 base and J by 1 base, with 8 bases left in between. This CDR3 is 14 amino acids long. Germline CDR1 and CDR2: SGHTA and FQGNSA.

This rearrangement joins TRBV19 to TRBJ2-7; tentatively, D is TRBD2 (5 bases). This CDR3 contains 14 residues. The germline gives CDR1 LNHDA, CDR2 SQIVND (reference sequence). The ends were cut back, 5 bases at V and 6 bases at J, with 17 bases in the middle. The CDR3 DNA is TGTGCCAGTAGTTCTTACAGCGGATTGGGCGAGCAGTACTTC. Encoded protein: CASSSYSGLGEQYF.

The chain combines TRBV25-1 with TRBJ2-7; a possible D gene is TRBD1 (6 bases). Germline V gene sequence: CDR1 MGHDK, CDR2 SYGVNS. Trimming cost V 6 bases and J 6 bases, with 9 bases left between them. The CDR3 totals 11 residues. CDR3 bases: TGTGCCAGCAGCCTAGGGGGCGAGCAGTACTTC. It encodes CASSLGGEQYF.

The chain carries TRBV4-1 and TRBJ2-3; D gene ambiguous. Germline V gives CDR1 MGHRA, CDR2 YSYEKL. V dropped 1 base and J dropped 5 bases, with 4 bases sitting between them. The CDR3 extends over 12 amino acids. CDR3 amino acids: CASSQALDTQYF. The CDR3 nucleotides are TGCGCCAGCAGCCAAGCGTTAGATACGCAGTATTTT.

The chain joins TRBV9 to TRBJ2-3, with D perhaps matching TRBD1 (5 bases). This CDR3 comprises 16 residues. V lost 2 bases to trimming and J lost 3 bases, with 16 bases between them. From germline, CDR1 is SGDLS and CDR2 YYNGEE. CDR3 sequence (DNA): TGTGCCAGCAGCGTGTTGACAGCTTCACTTACAGATACGCAGTATTTT. Its translation is CASSVLTASLTDTQYF.

The rearrangement links TRBV6-4 to TRBJ2-3; TRBD2 aligns across 8 bases. The CDR3 contains 15 residues. V was pared by 3 bases and J by 1 base, with 3 bases of the junction left unmatched. Germline V gene lookup returns CDR1 MRHNA and CDR2 SNTAGT. The CDR3, as DNA: TGTGCCAGCAGTGAGAGTAGCGGGGGCACAGATACGCAGTATTTT. The encoded protein is CASSESSGGTDTQYF.

This clone was picked up a small number of times. The chain links TRBV6-5 to TRBJ1-1, with D unclear. This CDR3 spans 15 amino acids. Trimming took 2 bases from V and 4 from J, leaving 14 bases between them. Germline V gene data show CDR1 as MNHEY and CDR2 as SVGAGI. The CDR3 loop reads CASSYRGRGGTEAFF. In nucleotides, the CDR3 is TGTGCCAGCAGTTACCGTGGGCGGGGAGGCACTGAAGCTTTCTTT.

The rearrangement uses TRBV6-5 and TRBJ1-6, with D tentatively TRBD1 (5 bases). Trimming took 9 bases from V and 9 from J, leaving 15 bases between them. The CDR3 extends over 13 amino acids. The germline CDR1 and CDR2 sequences are MNHEY and SVGAGI. In DNA form, the CDR3 reads TGTGCCAGTGGGGTGGGAGGGGCTTCACCCCTCCACTTT. It translates to CASGVGGASPLHF.

The rearrangement joins TRBV19 to TRBJ2-7, with a tentative D call TRBD2 (6 bases). The CDR3 has 13 residues. The V and J ends lost 5 bases and 2 bases respectively, with 10 bases between them. Germline assignment: CDR1 LNHDA and CDR2 SQIVND (reference sequence). CDR3 DNA sequence: TGTGCCAGTAGTGGGGCGGGGACCTACGAGCAGTACTTC. It encodes CASSGAGTYEQYF.

V and J are TRBV4-3 and TRBJ1-3, with D unresolved. Deletions cut 1 base from V and 0 bases from J, with 7 bases between. Germline-derived CDR1 and CDR2 are LGHNA and YSLEER. The CDR3 consists of 15 residues. The DNA for the CDR3 is TGCGCCAGCAGCCAAGGGAGGGCCTCTGGAAACACCATATATTTT. This encodes CASSQGRASGNTIYF.

This CDR3 is CASSLWSSGDDYNEQFF. DNA of the CDR3: TGTGCCAGCAGCTTGTGGTCTAGCGGGGATGACTACAATGAGCAGTTCTTC. The chain links TRBV5-5 to TRBJ2-1, with 9 positions matching TRBD2. V was clipped by 1 base and J by 3 bases; unmatched bases: 8. CDR1 SGHKS and CDR2 YYEKEE come from the germline V gene (reference sequence). The CDR3 has 17 amino acids.

The CDR3 spells CASSPGTLNPPLHF. CDR3 in DNA: TGTGCCAGCAGCCCGGGGACTCTAAATCCACCCCTCCACTTT. The V gene is TRBV5-6, the J gene TRBJ1-6, with D possibly being TRBD1 (5 bases). Trimming took off 4 bases at V and 11 bases at J, with 16 bases between the two ends. Germline V gene lookup returns CDR1 SGHDT and CDR2 YYEEEE. This CDR3 region has 14 residues.

The CDR3: CASSPPGQVNTEAFF. DNA of the CDR3: TGTGCCAGCAGCCCACCCGGACAGGTTAATACTGAAGCTTTCTTT. The chain couples TRBV7-6 to TRBJ1-1; 7 bases fit TRBD1. Trimming took 5 bases from V and 5 from J; bases not matched to a gene: 11. CDR1 and CDR2 from the germline V gene are SGHVS and FNYEAQ. The CDR3 loop spans 15 amino acids.

The chain links TRBV14 to TRBJ2-3; D may be TRBD2 (6 bases). The CDR3 has 14 residues. CDR1 is SGHDN and CDR2 is FVKESK in the germline V gene. The V gene lost 8 bases and the J gene lost 5 bases, with 17 bases spanning the gap. This CDR3 reads CASQAGNLGDTQYF. The CDR3 region has the DNA TGTGCCAGCCAGGCGGGGAATCTGGGAGATACGCAGTATTTT.

V gene TRBV13 combines with J gene TRBJ2-1; TRBD1 matches 10 bases. The CDR3 loop spans 16 amino acids. Germline lookup yields CDR1 PRHDT and CDR2 FYEKMQ (reference sequence). After removal of 0 bases from V and 4 bases from J, the junction contained 3 bases not matched to a gene. CDR3 coding DNA: TGTGCCAGCAGCTTAGGCCTGGGACAGGGGTACAATGAGCAGTTCTTC. The encoded protein is CASSLGLGQGYNEQFF. The complete variable domain, with remaining parts taken from reference TRBV13 and TRBJ2-1, reads AAGVIQSPRHLIKEKRETATLKCYPIPRHDTVYWYQQGPGQDPQFLISFYEKMQSDKGSIPDRFSAQQFSDYHSELNMSSLELGDSALYFCASSLGLGQGYNEQFFGPGTRLTVL.

The rearrangement links TRBV25-1 to TRBJ2-5; TRBD1 matches at 9 bases. This CDR3 has 14 amino acids. The ends lost 7 bases at V and 1 base at J; junction bases unmatched: 4. Germline lookup yields CDR1 MGHDK and CDR2 SYGVNS. The CDR3 DNA reads TGTGCCAGCACTACGACAGGGGGCCAAGAGACCCAGTACTTC. Translated, it gives CASTTTGGQETQYF. The whole variable domain, remainder taken from reference TRBV25-1 and TRBJ2-5, is EADIYQTPRYLVIGTGKKITLECSQTMGHDKMYWYQQDPGMELHLIHYSYGVNSTEKGDLSSESTVSRIRTEHFPLTLESARPSHTSQYLCASTTTGGQETQYFGPGTRLLVL.

The chain employs TRBV2 and TRBJ2-1; 9 bases agree with TRBD2. The CDR3 sequence is 15 residues long. V dropped 6 bases and J dropped 2; count of bases not matched to a gene: 5. Germline CDR1 reads SNHLY; CDR2 reads FYNNEI. Here the CDR3 DNA reads TGTGCCAGCAGAGATAGCGGGGGACCCTACAATGAGCAGTTCTTC. As protein: CASRDSGGPYNEQFF.